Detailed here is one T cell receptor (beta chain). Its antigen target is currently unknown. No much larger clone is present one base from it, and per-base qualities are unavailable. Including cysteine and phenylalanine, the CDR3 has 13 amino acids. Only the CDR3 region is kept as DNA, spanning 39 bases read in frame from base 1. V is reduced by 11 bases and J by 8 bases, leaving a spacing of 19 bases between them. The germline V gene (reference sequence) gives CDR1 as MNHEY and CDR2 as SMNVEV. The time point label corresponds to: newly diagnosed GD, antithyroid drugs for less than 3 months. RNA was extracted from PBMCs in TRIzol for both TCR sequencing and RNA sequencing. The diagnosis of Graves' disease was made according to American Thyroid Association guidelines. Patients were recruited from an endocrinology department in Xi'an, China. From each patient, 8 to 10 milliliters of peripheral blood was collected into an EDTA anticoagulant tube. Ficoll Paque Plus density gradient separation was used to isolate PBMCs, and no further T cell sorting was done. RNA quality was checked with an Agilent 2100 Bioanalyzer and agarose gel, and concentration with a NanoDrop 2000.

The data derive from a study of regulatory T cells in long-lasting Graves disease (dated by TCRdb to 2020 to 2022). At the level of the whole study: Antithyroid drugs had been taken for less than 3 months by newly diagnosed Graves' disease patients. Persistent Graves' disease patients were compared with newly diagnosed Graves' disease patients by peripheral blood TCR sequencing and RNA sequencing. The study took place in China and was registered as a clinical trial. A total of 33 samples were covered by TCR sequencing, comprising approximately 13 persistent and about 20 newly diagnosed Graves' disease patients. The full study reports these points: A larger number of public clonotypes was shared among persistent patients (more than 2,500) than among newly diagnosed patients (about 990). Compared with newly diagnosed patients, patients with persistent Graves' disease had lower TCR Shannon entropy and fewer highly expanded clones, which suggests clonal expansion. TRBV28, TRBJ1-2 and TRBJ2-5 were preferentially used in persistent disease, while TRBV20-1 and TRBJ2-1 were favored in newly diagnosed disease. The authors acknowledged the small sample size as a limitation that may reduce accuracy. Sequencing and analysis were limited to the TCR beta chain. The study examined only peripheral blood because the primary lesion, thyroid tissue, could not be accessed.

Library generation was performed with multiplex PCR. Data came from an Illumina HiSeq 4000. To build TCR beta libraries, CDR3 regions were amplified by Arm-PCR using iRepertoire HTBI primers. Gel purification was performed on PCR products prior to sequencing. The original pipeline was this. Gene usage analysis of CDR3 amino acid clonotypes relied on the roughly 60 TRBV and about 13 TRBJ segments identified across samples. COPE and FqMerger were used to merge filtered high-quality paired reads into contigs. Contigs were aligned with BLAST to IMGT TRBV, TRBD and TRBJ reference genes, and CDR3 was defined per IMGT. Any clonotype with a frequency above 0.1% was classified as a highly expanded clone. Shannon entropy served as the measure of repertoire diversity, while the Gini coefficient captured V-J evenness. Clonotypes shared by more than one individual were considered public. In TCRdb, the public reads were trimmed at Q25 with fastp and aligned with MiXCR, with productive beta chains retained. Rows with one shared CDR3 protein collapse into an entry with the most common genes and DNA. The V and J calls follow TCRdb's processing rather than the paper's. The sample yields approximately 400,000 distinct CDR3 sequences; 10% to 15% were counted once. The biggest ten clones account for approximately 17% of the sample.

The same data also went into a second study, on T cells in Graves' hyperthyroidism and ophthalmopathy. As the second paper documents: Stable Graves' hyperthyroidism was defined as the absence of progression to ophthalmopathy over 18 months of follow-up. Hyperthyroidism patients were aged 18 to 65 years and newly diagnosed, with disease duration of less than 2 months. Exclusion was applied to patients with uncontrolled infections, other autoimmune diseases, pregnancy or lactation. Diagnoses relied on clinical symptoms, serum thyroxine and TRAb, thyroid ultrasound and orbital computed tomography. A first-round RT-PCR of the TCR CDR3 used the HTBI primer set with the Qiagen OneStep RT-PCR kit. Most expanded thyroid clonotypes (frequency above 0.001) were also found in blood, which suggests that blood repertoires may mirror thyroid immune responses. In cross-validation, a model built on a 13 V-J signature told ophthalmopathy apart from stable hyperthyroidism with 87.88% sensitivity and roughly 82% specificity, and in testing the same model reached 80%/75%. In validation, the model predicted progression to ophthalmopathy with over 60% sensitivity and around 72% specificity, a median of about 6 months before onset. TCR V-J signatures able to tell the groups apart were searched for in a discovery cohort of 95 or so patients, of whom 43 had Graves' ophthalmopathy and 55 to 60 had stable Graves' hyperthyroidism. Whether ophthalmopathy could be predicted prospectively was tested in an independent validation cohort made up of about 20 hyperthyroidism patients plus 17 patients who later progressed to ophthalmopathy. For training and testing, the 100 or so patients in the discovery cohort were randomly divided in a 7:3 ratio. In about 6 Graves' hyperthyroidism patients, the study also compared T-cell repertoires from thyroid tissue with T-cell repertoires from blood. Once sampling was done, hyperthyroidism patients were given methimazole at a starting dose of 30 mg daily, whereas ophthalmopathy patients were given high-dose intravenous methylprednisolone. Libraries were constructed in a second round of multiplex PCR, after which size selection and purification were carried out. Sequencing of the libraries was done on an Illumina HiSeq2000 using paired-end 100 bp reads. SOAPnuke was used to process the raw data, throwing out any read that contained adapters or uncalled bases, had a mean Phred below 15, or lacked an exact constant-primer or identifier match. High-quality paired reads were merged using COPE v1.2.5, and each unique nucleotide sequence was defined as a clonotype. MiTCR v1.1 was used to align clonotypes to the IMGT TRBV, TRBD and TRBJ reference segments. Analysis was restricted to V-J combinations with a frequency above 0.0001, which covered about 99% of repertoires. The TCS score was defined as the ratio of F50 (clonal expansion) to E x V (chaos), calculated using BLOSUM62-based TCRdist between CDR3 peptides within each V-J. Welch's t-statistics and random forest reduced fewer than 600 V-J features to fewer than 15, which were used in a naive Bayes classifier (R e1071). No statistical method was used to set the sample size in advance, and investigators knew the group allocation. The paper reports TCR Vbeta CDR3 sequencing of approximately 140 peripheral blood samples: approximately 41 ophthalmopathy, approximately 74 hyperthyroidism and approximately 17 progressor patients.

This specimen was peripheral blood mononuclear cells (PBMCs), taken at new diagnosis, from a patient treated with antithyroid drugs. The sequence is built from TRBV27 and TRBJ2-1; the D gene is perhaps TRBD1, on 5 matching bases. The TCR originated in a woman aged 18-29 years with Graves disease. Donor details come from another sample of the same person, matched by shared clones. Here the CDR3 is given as CAFPRAIGDEQFF. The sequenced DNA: TGTGCCTTTCCTAGGGCAATAGGGGATGAGCAGTTCTTC.